One and the same sample provided the 24 T cell receptor beta chains below, sequenced in a study of blood T cell repertoires in COVID-19. Data came from immunoSEQ multiplex PCR; TCRdb stores just in-frame clones and leaves some out. The repertoire holds roughly 400,000 clones, with more than 85% as singletons. Sequencing was done on a sample of PBMCs or T cells enriched from blood (not recorded which). These receptors originate from a woman in her 40s who had been exposed to COVID-19.

This chain links TRBV13 with TRBJ1-1; TRBD1 might be the D (6 bases). Germline V lookup: CDR1 PRHDT, CDR2 FYEKMQ (reference sequence). The CDR3 consists of 13 residues. Trimming cost V 5 bases and J 4 bases, with 11 bases left between them. CDR3 in DNA: TGTGCCAGCAGCCCACAAGGGGGCACTGAAGCTTTCTTT. Protein product: CASSPQGGTEAFF.

The chain carries TRBV7-9 and TRBJ2-3; TRBD1 aligns across 8 bases. The CDR3 sequence is 15 residues long. Germline V gene lookup returns CDR1 SEHNR and CDR2 FQNEAQ (reference sequence). Trimming cost V 5 bases and J 2 bases; bases outside gene matches: 6. CDR3 residues: CASSLGQGFTDTQYF. CDR3 DNA sequence: TGTGCCAGCAGCCTCGGACAGGGTTTCACAGATACGCAGTATTTT.

This rearrangement joins TRBV6-5 to TRBJ2-1; 11 positions match TRBD2. The trim removed 5 bases at V and 4 bases at J, leaving 4 bases unmatched. The CDR3 consists of 15 residues. The germline V gene encodes CDR1 MNHEY and CDR2 SVGAGI. This chain's CDR3 is CASSRLAGGYNEQFF. For the CDR3, the DNA is TGTGCCAGCAGTCGTCTAGCGGGGGGTTACAATGAGCAGTTCTTC.

This sequence joins TRBV3-1 (or the pseudogene TRBV3-2) and TRBJ2-4; the D gene is possibly TRBD1 (6 bases). V was clipped by 4 bases and J by 0 bases, with 22 bases between them. CDR1 is LGHDT, CDR2 YNNKEL, per germline (reference sequence). This CDR3 contains 19 residues. The CDR3 region has the DNA TGTGCCAGCAGCCCCCGTTCCGTGAATCAGGGGATAGCCAAAAACATTCAGTACTTC. Its translation: CASSPRSVNQGIAKNIQYF.

This clone appeared a few times. The chain combines TRBV5-4 with TRBJ1-1; 7 bases line up with TRBD1. Germline CDR1 SGHNT, CDR2 YYREEE (reference sequence). Trimming cost V 4 bases and J 11 bases; bases outside gene matches: 17. This CDR3 is 15 amino acids long. CDR3 protein: CASSPSPRAGGSAFF. The CDR3 DNA follows: TGTGCCAGCAGCCCATCCCCTAGGGCAGGGGGTTCCGCTTTCTTT.

The chain employs TRBV5-1 and TRBJ2-7; TRBD2 matches 10 bases. This CDR3 has 17 residues. Per the germline V gene, CDR1 is SGHRS and CDR2 is YFSETQ. V dropped 4 bases and J dropped 0; count of bases not matched to a gene: 10. DNA of the CDR3: TGCGCCAGCAGCCCCCTAGCGGGAGCGACTGTCTCCTACGAGCAGTACTTC. It specifies CASSPLAGATVSYEQYF.

The rearrangement joins TRBV27 to TRBJ2-1; D might be TRBD2 (5 bases). CDR3 length equals 16 residues. With 8 bases removed from V and 1 base from J, the gap between germline ends came to 18 bases. The germline CDR1 and CDR2 sequences are MNHEY and SMNVEV (reference sequence). Here the CDR3 DNA reads TGTGCCAGCTCACACACAGCGGCTCGATCCTACAATGAGCAGTTCTTC. Translating gives CASSHTAARSYNEQFF.

This clone was seen more than once but under ten times. The chain uses TRBV5-6 and TRBJ1-5; D remains ambiguous. Between the trimmed V and J ends, which lost 0 bases and 2 bases, there was a span of 9 bases. Looked up from germline, CDR1 is SGHDT and CDR2 is YYEEEE. The CDR3 length is 15 residues. The CDR3 DNA is TGTGCCAGCAGCTTGGGAGGGCTTGGCAATCAGCCCCAGCATTTT. Amino acids: CASSLGGLGNQPQHF. Filled out from reference TRBV5-6 and TRBJ1-5, the complete variable domain reads DAGVTQSPTHLIKTRGQQVTLRCSPKSGHDTVSWYQQALGQGPQFIFQYYEEEERQRGNFPDRFSGHQFPNYSSELNVNALLLGDSALYLCASSLGGLGNQPQHFGDGTRLSIL.

This rearrangement joins TRBV12-3 or TRBV12-4 to TRBJ1-1; unclear D gene. This CDR3 is built from 13 residues. Between the trimmed V and J ends, which lost 1 base and 3 bases, there was a span of 6 bases. The CDR3 DNA is TGTGCCAGCAGTTTAGGCGGGGACACTGAAGCTTTCTTT. Its protein is CASSLGGDTEAFF.

This chain joins TRBV5-4 and TRBJ1-2; 9 bases agree with TRBD1. The germline V gene has CDR1 SGHNT and CDR2 YYREEE (reference sequence). J lost 1 base, V lost 0 bases, and 7 bases had no gene match. The CDR3 contains 17 residues. The CDR3, as DNA: TGTGCCAGCAGCTTGGGGACAGGGGCTCTAATTAACTATGGCTACACCTTC. Residues: CASSLGTGALINYGYTF.

V gene TRBV24-1 combines with J gene TRBJ2-7; 7 positions agree with TRBD1. Germline-derived CDR1 and CDR2 are KGHDR and SFDVKD. CDR3 length: 16 amino acids. V was pared by 1 base and J by 3 bases, with 8 bases of the junction left unmatched. This CDR3 reads CATSDLNRDSHYEQYF. The CDR3, as DNA: TGTGCCACCAGTGATTTAAACCGGGACAGTCACTACGAGCAGTACTTC.

The gene calls are TRBV5-1 and TRBJ2-7, with D possibly matching TRBD1 (6 bases). V lost 2 bases to trimming and J lost 4 bases, with 10 bases between them. Germline lookup yields CDR1 SGHRS and CDR2 YFSETQ. The length of the CDR3 is 13 residues. DNA for the CDR3: TGCGCCAGCAGCTTAGGGACATATTACGAGCAGTACTTC. Its protein is CASSLGTYYEQYF.

The chain is built from TRBV3-1 (or the pseudogene TRBV3-2) and TRBJ1-2; 9 bases match TRBD1. The germline CDR1 and CDR2 sequences are LGHDT and YNNKEL (reference sequence). Losses at the gene ends were 4 bases for V and 8 bases for J; bases not matched to a gene: 8. There are 14 residues in the CDR3. The CDR3 reads CASSPFGTGSGYTF. The CDR3 coding sequence is TGTGCCAGCAGCCCCTTCGGGACAGGGTCCGGCTACACCTTC.

V and J are TRBV6-5 and TRBJ1-5; D is unclear. This CDR3 spans 13 amino acids. Trimming cost V 8 bases and J 2 bases, with 10 bases left between them. Germline-derived CDR1 and CDR2 are MNHEY and SVGAGI. The CDR3 DNA follows: TGTGCCAGCGCGAGGGCCGGCAATCAGCCCCAGCATTTT. Protein product: CASARAGNQPQHF.

The J gene is TRBJ2-5, the V gene TRBV9; TRBD2 might be the D (6 bases). V lost 5 bases to trimming and J lost 3 bases, with 20 bases between them. This CDR3 region has 16 residues. Germline CDR1 reads SGDLS; CDR2 reads YYNGEE. For the CDR3, the DNA is TGTGCCAGCAGTGTCCGCGCAGGGAGGAGAGAAGAGACCCAGTACTTC. Protein product: CASSVRAGRREETQYF.

This chain connects TRBV5-3 to TRBJ2-1, with 11 bases matching TRBD2. TRBV5-3 is given ORF status, its function remaining uncertain. The CDR3 has 17 amino acids. The junction had 8 bases not matched to a gene; V was cut back by 4 bases and J by 2 bases. CDR3 in DNA: TGTGCCAGAAGCGGAACCATAGCGGGGGGGCCCTACAATGAGCAGTTCTTC. It translates to CARSGTIAGGPYNEQFF.

This chain uses TRBV7-2 with TRBJ1-6; 8 bases agree with TRBD1. Germline CDR1 and CDR2: SGHTA and FQGNSA. The CDR3 loop spans 15 amino acids. Trimming took 4 bases from V and 6 from J; bases not matched to a gene: 5. In DNA form, the CDR3 reads TGTGCCAGCAGCTCCCGGACAGGGACTAATTCACCCCTCCACTTT. This sequence encodes CASSSRTGTNSPLHF. The complete variable domain, with remaining parts taken from reference TRBV7-2 and TRBJ1-6, reads GAGVSQSPSNKVTEKGKDVELRCDPISGHTALYWYRQSLGQGLEFLIYFQGNSAPDKSGLPSDRFSAERTGGSVSTLTIQRTQQEDSAVYLCASSSRTGTNSPLHFGNGTRLTVT.

This chain connects TRBV18 to TRBJ1-1; D call uncertain. CDR1 and CDR2 (germline): KGHSH, LQKENI. V was cut by 5 bases and J by 1 base, with 8 bases left in between. The CDR3 contains 13 residues. The CDR3 region has the DNA TGTGCCAGCTCATCGAAGCAGAACACTGAAGCTTTCTTT. This translates into CASSSKQNTEAFF.

The J gene is TRBJ1-5, the V gene TRBV12-3 or TRBV12-4; D may be TRBD1 (5 bases). Trimming took off 8 bases at V and 3 bases at J, with 11 bases between the two ends. The CDR3 loop spans 13 amino acids. CDR3 protein: CASGGGANQPQHF. The CDR3 DNA reads as TGTGCCAGCGGGGGGGGAGCCAATCAGCCCCAGCATTTT.

This chain joins TRBV7-9 and TRBJ2-1, with 13 bases matching TRBD2. This CDR3 region has 15 residues. Germline CDR1 reads SEHNR; CDR2 reads FQNEAQ (reference sequence). V was clipped by 4 bases and J by 6 bases; unmatched bases: 3. CDR3 region: CASSWTSGSVNEQFF. CDR3 sequence (DNA): TGTGCCAGCAGCTGGACTAGCGGGAGCGTCAATGAGCAGTTCTTC.

The J gene is TRBJ1-1, the V gene TRBV7-2; maybe TRBD1 (6 bases). The V gene's germline CDR1 is SGHTA and CDR2 FQGNSA. V shed 1 base and J shed 2 bases, with 11 bases lying between them. This CDR3 comprises 15 residues. CDR3 amino acids: CASSLVGGQNTEAFF. CDR3 DNA: TGTGCCAGCAGCTTAGTCGGGGGGCAAAACACTGAAGCTTTCTTT.

The chain has TRBV15 and TRBJ2-1, with TRBD2 matching 7 bases. With V trimmed by 5 bases and J by 7 bases, 17 bases remained unmatched. The CDR3 contains 17 residues. CDR1 is LNHNV and CDR2 is YYDKDF in the germline V gene (reference sequence). CDR3 bases: TGTGCCACCAGCCGCCCTGGGGGAGGGCCCTCGAGGAATGAGCAGTTCTTC. Protein sequence: CATSRPGGGPSRNEQFF. The full variable domain, with the rest looked up from reference TRBV15 and TRBJ2-1, is DAMVIQNPRYQVTQFGKPVTLSCSQTLNHNVMYWYQQKSSQAPKLLFHYYDKDFNNEADTPDNFQSRRPNTSFCFLDIRSPGLGDTAMYLCATSRPGGGPSRNEQFFGPGTRLTVL.

This rearrangement joins TRBV9 to TRBJ2-2, with 8 bases identical to TRBD2. The trim removed 0 bases at V and 7 bases at J, leaving 2 bases unmatched. Germline V gene data show CDR1 as SGDLS and CDR2 as YYNGEE. The CDR3 length is 14 residues. CDR3: CASSVGLAGGELFF. CDR3 DNA: TGTGCCAGCAGCGTAGGGCTAGCGGGCGGGGAGCTGTTTTTT.

The rearrangement joins TRBV27 to TRBJ1-4, with 8 nucleotides matching TRBD1. The CDR3 consists of 14 residues. With 4 bases clipped from V and 8 bases from J, the junction kept 6 bases outside the gene matches. From germline, CDR1 is MNHEY and CDR2 SMNVEV (reference sequence). The CDR3 nucleotides are TGTGCCAGCAGTTCCGGACAGGGTCGCGAAAAACTGTTTTTT. Translating gives CASSSGQGREKLFF.